The 30 T cell receptor beta chains below were found in one sample sequenced in a study of blood T cells in healthy people across ages. Combining a sample-barcoded 5' primer with a J-beta primer mix, a second PCR ran for 7 to 11 cycles. TCRdb independently ran MiXCR on the 5' RACE reads; one entry per CDR3 protein. The table includes roughly 1.5 million distinct CDR3 sequences, less than 45% detected once. Sequenced input: blood. These receptors were obtained from a woman under 30 in good health.

This clonotype appeared a few times. The J gene is TRBJ2-1, the V gene TRBV7-9; TRBD1 is a possible D gene (5 bases). Looked up from germline, CDR1 is SEHNR and CDR2 is FQNEAQ (reference sequence). Trimming removed 0 bases from V and 0 bases from J, with 9 bases in between. The CDR3 spans 16 residues. The CDR3 nucleotides read TGTGCCAGCAGCTTAGCAGGGGCCCTCTCCTACAATGAGCAGTTCTTC. Translation gives CASSLAGALSYNEQFF.

This clonotype turned up a few times. The chain couples TRBV7-9 to TRBJ2-7; D is ambiguous. Germline CDR1 is SEHNR and CDR2 is FQNEAQ (reference sequence). The CDR3 consists of 14 residues. Trimming left V 2 bases short and J 1 base short, with 9 bases between. CDR3 sequence reads: CASSLQDGSYEQYF. In nucleotides, the CDR3 is TGTGCCAGCAGCTTACAGGACGGATCCTACGAGCAGTACTTC.

The V and J genes are TRBV6-2 or TRBV6-3 and TRBJ2-7, with D maybe TRBD2 (5 bases). The germline CDR1 and CDR2 sequences are MNHEY and SVGEGT. The V end was cut by 8 bases, the J end by 1 base, with 12 bases between. This CDR3 is built from 13 residues. The CDR3 loop is CASVRGPSYEQYF. The CDR3 bases are TGTGCCAGCGTACGAGGGCCTTCCTACGAGCAGTACTTC.

The chain employs TRBV6-5 and TRBJ2-1; tentative D call: TRBD1 (6 bases). The CDR3 sequence is 19 residues long. V gave up 0 bases and J gave up 5 bases, with 23 bases separating them. CDR1 MNHEY and CDR2 SVGAGI come from the germline V gene. CDR3 nucleotide sequence: TGTGCCAGCAGTTACTCGCCCGGACGGCGGCAGGGGATGAACAATGAGCAGTTCTTC. Residues: CASSYSPGRRQGMNNEQFF.

The V and J genes are TRBV3-1 and TRBJ2-1; TRBD2 aligns across 10 bases. The CDR3 is 17 amino acids. The trim removed 3 bases at V and 4 bases at J, leaving 9 bases unmatched. Germline CDR1 and CDR2: LGHDT and YNNKEL (reference sequence). The CDR3 DNA reads TGTGCCAGCAGCCACTTAACCGGGACTAGCGTGTACAATGAGCAGTTCTTC. Residues: CASSHLTGTSVYNEQFF.

V gene TRBV19 combines with J gene TRBJ2-7; perhaps D is TRBD1 or TRBD2 (5 bases each). V dropped 3 bases and J dropped 7 bases, with 22 bases sitting between them. CDR1 and CDR2 (germline): LNHDA, SQIVND (reference sequence). The CDR3 has 16 amino acids. The CDR3 nucleotides read TGTGCCAGTAGTATTATCGGGGACCTCAGATACAATGAGCAGTACTTC. As protein: CASSIIGDLRYNEQYF.

This clonotype was detected only a few times. The chain uses TRBV7-3 and TRBJ2-1, with 8 bases that match TRBD2. The CDR3 extends over 15 amino acids. CDR1 and CDR2 (germline): SGHTA, FQGTGA. Trimming took 2 bases from V and 3 from J; bases not matched to a gene: 3. CDR3 bases: TGTGCCAGCAGCTTAGGTAGCGGGAACTACAATGAGCAGTTCTTC. Translation: CASSLGSGNYNEQFF.

This sequence joins TRBV12-3 or TRBV12-4 and TRBJ2-1; TRBD2 matches 13 bases. The J call may not be correct, given that the DNA end is closer to TRBJ2-7. The CDR3 extends over 18 amino acids. The CDR3 DNA sequence: TGTGCCAGCAGTCCAGAGCTACTAGCGGGAGGGTCCTACAATGAGCAGTACTTC. Its protein is CASSPELLAGGSYNEQYF.

This clonotype came up a few times. The V and J genes are TRBV7-9 and TRBJ1-1; D is undetermined. The V and J ends lost 5 bases and 4 bases respectively, with 8 bases between them. The CDR3 loop spans 12 amino acids. The germline V gene has CDR1 SEHNR and CDR2 FQNEAQ (reference sequence). The CDR3 region is CASSAAVTEAFF. DNA for the CDR3: TGTGCCAGCAGCGCTGCCGTCACTGAAGCTTTCTTT.

In this sample, this clonotype turned up many times. The chain is built from TRBV28 and TRBJ1-1; D remains unclear. Deletions cut 7 bases from V and 1 base from J, with 4 bases between. CDR3 size: 11 residues. Germline-derived CDR1 and CDR2 are MDHEN and SYDVKM. CDR3 sequence (DNA): TGTGCCAGCAAAGGGAACACTGAAGCTTTCTTT. This sequence encodes CASKGNTEAFF.

This clonotype appeared a few times. The chain uses TRBV13 and TRBJ2-1, with 7 bases aligning to TRBD2. Looked up from germline, CDR1 is PRHDT and CDR2 is FYEKMQ (reference sequence). The CDR3 length is 16 residues. After removal of 3 bases from V and 4 bases from J, the junction contained 9 bases not matched to a gene. CDR3 nucleotides: TGTGCCAGCAGCTTGGGAGCGGGACTCCTTTACAATGAGCAGTTCTTC. This gives the protein CASSLGAGLLYNEQFF.

This clonotype was observed a handful of times. This sequence joins TRBV12-3 or TRBV12-4 and TRBJ2-2, with D unresolved. V was trimmed by 7 bases and J by 7 bases, leaving 7 bases between them. This CDR3 contains 11 residues. CDR3 DNA: TGTGCCAGCACCCCCAACGGGGAGCTGTTTTTT. This gives the protein CASTPNGELFF.

The chain recombines TRBV28 with TRBJ2-5; possible D gene TRBD1, 6 bases. Between the trimmed V and J ends, which lost 5 bases and 4 bases, there was a span of 17 bases. This CDR3 comprises 15 residues. Germline V gene sequence: CDR1 MDHEN, CDR2 SYDVKM. CDR3 DNA: TGTGCCAGCAGTCCTTCAGGGGAAGGGACAGAGACCCAGTACTTC. This sequence encodes CASSPSGEGTETQYF.

The J gene is TRBJ1-1, the V gene TRBV6-1; D not certain. V was cut by 3 bases and J by 4 bases, with 12 bases left in between. Germline CDR1 reads MNHNS; CDR2 reads SASEGT. This CDR3 has 14 amino acids. The CDR3 loop reads CASSEEGWPTEAFF. CDR3 sequence (DNA): TGTGCCAGCAGTGAGGAGGGCTGGCCCACTGAAGCTTTCTTT.

The V gene is TRBV7-8, the J gene TRBJ2-4; TRBD1 matches at 7 bases. The DNA end is a closer match to TRBJ2-7, so the J assignment may be wrong. Germline V gene data show CDR1 as SGHVS and CDR2 as FQNEAQ. The CDR3 runs to 14 residues. CDR3 coding DNA: TGTGCCAGCAGCGAAAGATGGCAGGGGGACGAGCAGTACTTC. Translated: CASSERWQGDEQYF.

This clonotype has a count of ten or more. The J gene is TRBJ2-5, the V gene TRBV4-3, with D maybe TRBD2 (5 bases). The CDR3 loop spans 13 amino acids. Looked up from germline, CDR1 is LGHNA and CDR2 is YSLEER. Deletions cut 4 bases from V and 2 bases from J, with 8 bases between. The CDR3 DNA reads as TGCGCCAGCAGCCTTAGACTACAAGAGACCCAGTACTTC. Its translation is CASSLRLQETQYF.

A remark on this clonotype: A read error may account for a junction end that differs from germline. The V call is TRBV6-5, the J call TRBJ2-7; weak D call: TRBD2 (5 bases). Matching the DNA end better, TRBJ2-5 makes the J call doubtful. This CDR3 has 16 amino acids. From germline, CDR1 is MNHEY and CDR2 SVGAGI. The CDR3 sequence: CDSSYSIGAGEETQYF. The CDR3 DNA reads as TGTGACAGCAGTTACTCGATAGGAGCCGGGGAAGAGACCCAGTACTTC.

The chain recombines TRBV7-2 with TRBJ1-2; D unclear. V lost 4 bases and J 1 base, leaving 13 bases between the germline ends. The CDR3 totals 15 residues. Germline CDR1 and CDR2: SGHTA and FQGNSA. For the CDR3, the DNA is TGTGCCAGCAGCTCCCCTGACAAGGGTAACTATGGCTACACCTTC. Translating it yields CASSSPDKGNYGYTF.

This chain links TRBV20-1 with TRBJ2-7; D unresolved. The CDR3 has 12 amino acids. Germline V CDR1 and CDR2: DFQATT, SNEGSKA (reference sequence). V lost 3 bases and J 6 bases, leaving 12 bases between the germline ends. CDR3 loop: CSARGRAGEQYF. CDR3 nucleotide sequence: TGCAGTGCTAGGGGTCGGGCTGGCGAGCAGTACTTC.

With regard to this clonotype: One end of the junction does not line up with germline, which may come from a read error. The gene calls are TRBV11-2 and TRBJ1-2, with D unresolved. There are 14 residues in the CDR3. Looked up from germline, CDR1 is SGHAT and CDR2 is FQNNGV. Here the CDR3 reads CASCLSDTNYGYTF. CDR3 bases: TGTGCCAGCTGCTTAAGTGATACTAACTATGGCTACACCTTC.

V usage is TRBV7-2 and J usage is TRBJ2-6; D is unclear. CDR1 SGHTA and CDR2 FQGNSA come from the germline V gene. The CDR3 extends over 17 amino acids. The ends were cut back, 0 bases at V and 3 bases at J, with 12 bases in the middle. CDR3 in DNA: TGTGCCAGCAGCTTAGCTAGGCTCTCGGGTGGGGCCAACGTCCTGACTTTC. This gives the protein CASSLARLSGGANVLTF. The entire variable domain, with the rest obtained from reference TRBV7-2 and TRBJ2-6, is as follows: GAGVSQSPSNKVTEKGKDVELRCDPISGHTALYWYRQSLGQGLEFLIYFQGNSAPDKSGLPSDRFSAERTGGSVSTLTIQRTQQEDSAVYLCASSLARLSGGANVLTFGAGSRLTVL.

This clonotype has a handful of counts. The chain has TRBV12-3 or TRBV12-4 and TRBJ2-1; 7 bases map to TRBD1. The CDR3 contains 14 residues. The V and J ends lost 5 bases and 9 bases, in that order; junction bases with no gene match: 10. DNA for the CDR3: TGTGCCAGCAGTCTCCCAGGGACAGACACTGAGCAGTTCTTC. The encoded protein is CASSLPGTDTEQFF.

The genes are TRBV7-2 and TRBJ2-2, with D hard to call. Trimming stripped 1 base from V and 7 bases from J, with 10 bases between. From germline, CDR1 is SGHTA and CDR2 FQGNSA. The length of the CDR3 is 14 residues. The CDR3 here is CASSLVGSVGELFF. The DNA for the CDR3 is TGTGCCAGCAGCTTAGTCGGTTCGGTCGGGGAGCTGTTTTTT. The full variable domain, rest sourced from reference TRBV7-2 and TRBJ2-2, is GAGVSQSPSNKVTEKGKDVELRCDPISGHTALYWYRQSLGQGLEFLIYFQGNSAPDKSGLPSDRFSAERTGGSVSTLTIQRTQQEDSAVYLCASSLVGSVGELFFGEGSRLTVL.

The genes are TRBV12-3 or TRBV12-4 and TRBJ2-2; D uncertain. Trimming took off 7 bases at V and 7 bases at J, with 13 bases between the two ends. CDR3 length: 13 residues. The chain's CDR3 is CASTLHQFGELFF. In nucleotides, the CDR3 is TGTGCCAGCACCCTGCACCAGTTCGGGGAGCTGTTTTTT.

This chain links TRBV20-1 with TRBJ2-7; tentatively, D is TRBD1 (7 bases). This CDR3 has 14 amino acids. Trimming took off 5 bases at V and 3 bases at J, with 17 bases between the two ends. Germline loops: CDR1 DFQATT, CDR2 SNEGSKA (reference sequence). The CDR3 DNA reads TGCAGTGCTCGACAGGGCGTGGGAGGCTACGAGCAGTACTTC. Encoded protein: CSARQGVGGYEQYF.

This clonotype has a single count. V is TRBV21-1 and J is TRBJ2-7; the table's D call, TRBD2, was not checked against the DNA. TRBV21-1 is described as a pseudogene. This CDR3 has 18 amino acids. CDR3 nucleotide sequence: TGTGCCAGCAGCAAAGCGGTTGCAGCGGGGCCCTCCTCCTACGAGCAGTACTTC. Amino acid sequence: CASSKAVAAGPSSYEQYF.

The V call is TRBV12-3 or TRBV12-4, the J call TRBJ2-1, with 11 bases matching TRBD2. The CDR3 length is 17 residues. V lost 3 bases to trimming and J lost 4 bases; unmatched junction nucleotides: 8. DNA for the CDR3: TGTGCCAGCAGTTTCAGGTCTAGCGGGGGGCCATACAATGAGCAGTTCTTC. This translates into CASSFRSSGGPYNEQFF.

The chain couples TRBV6-6 to TRBJ2-1; 8 nucleotides match TRBD2. Germline V gene sequence: CDR1 MNHNY, CDR2 SVGAGI (reference sequence). With V trimmed by 2 bases and J by 13 bases, 13 bases remained unmatched. CDR3 length: 15 residues. The CDR3 DNA follows: TGTGCCAGCAGTTACCCAGCGGGAGCGGGGGAGACCCAGTTCTTC. Its protein is CASSYPAGAGETQFF.

In the case of this clonotype: The junction shows a germline mismatch at one end, possibly a read error. This sequence joins TRBV20-1 and TRBJ2-5; D remains unclear. Germline lookup yields CDR1 DFQATT and CDR2 SNEGSKA (reference sequence). This CDR3 comprises 11 residues. The CDR3 reads CSQSSQENQYF. For the CDR3, the DNA is TGCAGCCAGTCATCCCAAGAGAACCAGTACTTC.

This chain connects TRBV6-6 to TRBJ2-4, with 8 nucleotides matching TRBD2. V was clipped by 2 bases and J by 6 bases; unmatched bases: 6. The CDR3 runs to 15 residues. The germline gives CDR1 MNHNY, CDR2 SVGAGI (reference sequence). As DNA, the CDR3 is TGTGCCAGCAGTTACAGGCGGGGGGCCTCAAACATTCAGTACTTC. Its translation is CASSYRRGASNIQYF.